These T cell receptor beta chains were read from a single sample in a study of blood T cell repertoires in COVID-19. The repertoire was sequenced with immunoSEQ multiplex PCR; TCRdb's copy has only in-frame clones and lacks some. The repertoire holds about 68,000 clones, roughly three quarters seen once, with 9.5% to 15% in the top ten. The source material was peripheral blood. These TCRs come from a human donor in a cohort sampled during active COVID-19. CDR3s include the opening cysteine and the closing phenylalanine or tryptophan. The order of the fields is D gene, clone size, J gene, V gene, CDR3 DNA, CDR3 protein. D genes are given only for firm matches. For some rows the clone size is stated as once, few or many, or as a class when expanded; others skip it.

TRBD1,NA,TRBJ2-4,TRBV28,TGTGCCAGCAGTCCAGGGGGCTCGGGCAAAAACATTCAGTACTTC,CASSPGGSGKNIQYF
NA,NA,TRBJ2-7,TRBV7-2,TGTGCCAGCAGCGCGCGCTACGAGCAGTACTTC,CASSARYEQYF
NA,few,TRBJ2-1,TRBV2,TGTGCCAGCAGTGAAAGGGGGGGTTCGCCCTACAATGAGCAGTTCTTC,CASSERGGSPYNEQFF
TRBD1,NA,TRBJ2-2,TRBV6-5,TGTGCCAGCAGTTCCCGACAGGGGAGGAAGGGGGAGCTGTTTTTT,CASSSRQGRKGELFF
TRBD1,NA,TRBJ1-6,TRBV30,TGTGCCTGGGGGACAGCATATAATTCACCCCTCCACTTT,CAWGTAYNSPLHF
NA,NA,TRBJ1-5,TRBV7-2,TGTGCCAGCAGCTTCAGGGGAGAGAATCAGCCCCAGCATTTT,CASSFRGENQPQHF
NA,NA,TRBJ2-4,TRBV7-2,TGTGCCAGCAGCTTAAAAGATTCGGCGACTCGACTAGCCAAAAACATTCAGTACTTC,CASSLKDSATRLAKNIQYF
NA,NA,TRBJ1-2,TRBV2,TGTGCCAGCCTGCCCACGGGGGGCGGTGGGTTATCATACACCTTC,CASLPTGGGGLSYTF
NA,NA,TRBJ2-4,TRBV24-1,TGTGCCACCAGTGATTTACTAAACGGTAAAAACATTCAGTACTTC,CATSDLLNGKNIQYF
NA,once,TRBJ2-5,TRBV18,TGTGCCAGCTCACTAGCGCTACAAGAGACCCAGTACTTC,CASSLALQETQYF
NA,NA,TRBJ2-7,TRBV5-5,TGTGCCAGCAGCTTGTTATTCTCCTACGAGCAGTACTTC,CASSLLFSYEQYF
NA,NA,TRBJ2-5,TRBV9,TGTGCCAGCGGACGGTCAGGGGCGGAGACCCAGTACTTC,CASGRSGAETQYF
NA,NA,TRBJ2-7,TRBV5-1,TGCGCCAGCAGCTTGGGGCAACGCCCCGTAACCTACGAGCAGTACTTC,CASSLGQRPVTYEQYF
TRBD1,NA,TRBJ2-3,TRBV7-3,TGTGCCAGCAGCCCGGGACAGGGCACAGATACGCAGTATTTT,CASSPGQGTDTQYF
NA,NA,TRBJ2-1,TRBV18,TGTGCCAGCTCACCGGGGTCAGGAGGGACCTACAATGAGCAGTTCTTC,CASSPGSGGTYNEQFF
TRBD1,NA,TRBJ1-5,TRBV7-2,TGTGCCAGCAGCCCAAGGACAGGGAGGAATCAGCCCCAGCATTTT,CASSPRTGRNQPQHF
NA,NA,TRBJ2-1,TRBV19,TGTGCCAGTACCCCGGACAGTAGCTCCTACAATGAGCAGTTCTTC,CASTPDSSSYNEQFF
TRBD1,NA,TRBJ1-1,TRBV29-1,TGCAGCTCAGAGGGGGCTATGAACACTGAAGCTTTCTTT,CSSEGAMNTEAFF
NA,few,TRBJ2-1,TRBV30,TGTGCCTGCCAAACGAGACAACGATACAATGAGCAGTTCTTC,CACQTRQRYNEQFF
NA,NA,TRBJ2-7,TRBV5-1,TGCGCCAGCAGCTTGAAGGGGGGGCTCTCCTACGAGCAGTACTTC,CASSLKGGLSYEQYF
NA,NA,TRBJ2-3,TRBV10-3,TGTGCCATCAGTGAGCGATCCAGGACAGATACGCAGTATTTT,CAISERSRTDTQYF
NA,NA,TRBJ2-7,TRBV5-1,TGCGCCAGCAGCTTGGACACAGGGTTCTACGAGCAGTACTTC,CASSLDTGFYEQYF
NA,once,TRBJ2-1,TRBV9,TGTGCCAGCAGCGTAGAGGCCTCGACTGCGCGGGGTGAGCAGTTCTTC,CASSVEASTARGEQFF
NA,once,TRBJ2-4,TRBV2,TGTGCCAGCACCTCTCTAGCCAAAAACATTCAGTACTTC,CASTSLAKNIQYF
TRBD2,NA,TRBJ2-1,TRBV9,TGTGCCAGCAGCGTCACTAGCGGGAGGGCCCGATACAATGAGCAGTTCTTC,CASSVTSGRARYNEQFF
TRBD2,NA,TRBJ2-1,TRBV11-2,TGTGCCAGCAGTCCGAGCTGGGGCGGGGGGTTTGATGAGCAGTTCTTC,CASSPSWGGGFDEQFF
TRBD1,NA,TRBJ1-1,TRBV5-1,TGCGCCAGCAGCAAGGACAGGGCGAACACTGAAGCTTTCTTT,CASSKDRANTEAFF
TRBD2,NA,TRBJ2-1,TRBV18,TGTGCCAGCTCACCAACTAGCGGGAGGAACAATGAGCAGTTCTTC,CASSPTSGRNNEQFF
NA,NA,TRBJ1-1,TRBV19,TGTGCCAGTACCGACCCTCTTCGGAGGAGGGAAGCTTTCTTT,CASTDPLRRREAFF
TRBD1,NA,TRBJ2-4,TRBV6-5,TGTGCCAGCAGCAGGACAGGGGTAGACAAAAACATTCAGTACTTC,CASSRTGVDKNIQYF
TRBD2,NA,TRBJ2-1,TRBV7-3,TGTGCCAGCAGCCAGACTAGCGGGAGTTTAAATGAGCAGTTCTTC,CASSQTSGSLNEQFF
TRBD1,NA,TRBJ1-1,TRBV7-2,TGTGCCAGCAGCTTGGTAGACAGGGGGCAAGCTTTCTTT,CASSLVDRGQAFF